Below, one TCR beta chain is given with its context. Its cognate antigen is unknown. This CDR3 region has 15 residues. V dropped 1 base and J dropped 1; count of bases not matched to a gene: 3. Germline CDR1 is MNHNS and CDR2 is SASEGT. This entry comes from a study of cytomegalovirus exposure and HLA in healthy donors. Study-wide points: When presence/absence was analysed, sequencing depth was taken to be roughly uniform across donors.

Both 60 Vbeta primers and 13 Jbeta primers went into the PCR. Sequencing used immunoSEQ multiplex PCR; TCRdb keeps in-frame clones, though not all of them. The sample holds 100,000 to 150,000 clones, 77% seen once. This receptor was obtained from a human donor in good health. This chain connects TRBV6-1 to TRBJ2-7; 8 bases agree with TRBD1. The sample was PBMCs. CDR3 sequence reads: CASSEGDRTSYEQYF. The CDR3 bases are TGTGCCAGCAGTGAAGGGGACAGGACGTCCTACGAGCAGTACTTC.